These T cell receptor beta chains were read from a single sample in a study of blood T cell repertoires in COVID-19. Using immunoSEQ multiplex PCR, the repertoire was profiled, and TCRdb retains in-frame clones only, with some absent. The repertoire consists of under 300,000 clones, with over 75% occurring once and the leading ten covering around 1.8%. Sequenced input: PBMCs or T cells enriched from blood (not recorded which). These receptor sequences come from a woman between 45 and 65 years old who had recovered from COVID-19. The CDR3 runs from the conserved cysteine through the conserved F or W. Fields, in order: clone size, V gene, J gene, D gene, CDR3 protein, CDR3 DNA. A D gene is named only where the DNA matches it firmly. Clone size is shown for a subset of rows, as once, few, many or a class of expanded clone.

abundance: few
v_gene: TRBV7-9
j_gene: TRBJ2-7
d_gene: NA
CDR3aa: CASIPFGGASYEQYF
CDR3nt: TGTGCCAGCATCCCCTTTGGGGGGGCCTCCTACGAGCAGTACTTC

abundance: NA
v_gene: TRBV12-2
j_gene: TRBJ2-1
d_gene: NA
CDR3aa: CASRLVIRGRNALGNEQFF
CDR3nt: TGTGCAAGTCGCTTAGTAATAAGGGGGAGAAACGCCCTGGGTAATGAGCAGTTCTTC

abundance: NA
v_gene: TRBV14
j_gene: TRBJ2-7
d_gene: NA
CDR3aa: CASSQWTDYEQYF
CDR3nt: TGTGCCAGCAGCCAATGGACAGACTACGAGCAGTACTTC

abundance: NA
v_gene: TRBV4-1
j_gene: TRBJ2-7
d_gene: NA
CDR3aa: CASSQGYSYEQYF
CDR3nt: TGCGCCAGCAGCCAGGGCTACTCCTACGAGCAGTACTTC

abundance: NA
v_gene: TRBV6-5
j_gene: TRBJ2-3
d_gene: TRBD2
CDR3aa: CASSYSPAGGPHTQYF
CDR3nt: TGTGCCAGCAGTTACTCACCAGCGGGAGGCCCCCATACGCAGTATTTT

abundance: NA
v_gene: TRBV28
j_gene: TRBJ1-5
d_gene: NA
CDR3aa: CASSLPGFQPQHF
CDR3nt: TGTGCCAGCAGTTTACCAGGGTTTCAGCCCCAGCATTTT

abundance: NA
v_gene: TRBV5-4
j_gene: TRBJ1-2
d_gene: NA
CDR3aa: CASAQQGSYGYTF
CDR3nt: TGTGCCAGCGCCCAACAGGGAAGCTATGGCTACACCTTC

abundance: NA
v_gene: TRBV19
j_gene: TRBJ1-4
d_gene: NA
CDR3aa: CASSTLTSAANEKLFF
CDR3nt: TGTGCCAGTAGTACCCTAACATCCGCGGCTAATGAAAAACTGTTTTTT

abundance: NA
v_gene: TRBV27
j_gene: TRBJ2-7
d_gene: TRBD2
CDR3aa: CASSTGLAGGDYEQYF
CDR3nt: TGTGCCAGCAGTACGGGACTAGCGGGAGGGGACTACGAGCAGTACTTC

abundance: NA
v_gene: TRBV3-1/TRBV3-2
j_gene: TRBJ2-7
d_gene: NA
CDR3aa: CASSQWGRAGSSYEQYF
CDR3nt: TGTGCCAGCAGCCAATGGGGGCGAGCGGGATCCTCCTACGAGCAGTACTTC

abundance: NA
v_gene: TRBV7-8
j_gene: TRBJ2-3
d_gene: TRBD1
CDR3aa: CASSLIGQGAGDTQYF
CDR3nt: TGTGCCAGCAGCCTGATAGGGCAGGGGGCAGGGGATACGCAGTATTTT

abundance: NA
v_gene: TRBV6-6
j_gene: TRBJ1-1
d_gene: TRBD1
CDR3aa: CASREIQGNSGEAFF
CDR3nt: TGTGCCAGCAGGGAGATACAGGGGAATAGTGGTGAAGCTTTCTTT

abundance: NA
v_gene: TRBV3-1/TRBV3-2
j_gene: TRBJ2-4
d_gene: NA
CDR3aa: CASSQLTGMVAKNIQYF
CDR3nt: TGTGCCAGCAGCCAGTTAACAGGGATGGTAGCCAAAAACATTCAGTACTTC

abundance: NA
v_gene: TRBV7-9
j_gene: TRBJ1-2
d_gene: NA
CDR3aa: CASSFTQGSRGYTF
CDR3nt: TGTGCCAGCAGCTTTACTCAGGGATCGCGGGGCTACACCTTC

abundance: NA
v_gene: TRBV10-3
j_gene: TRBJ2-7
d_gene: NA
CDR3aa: CAIRRWELYF
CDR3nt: TGTGCCATCAGAAGGTGGGAGTTGTACTTC

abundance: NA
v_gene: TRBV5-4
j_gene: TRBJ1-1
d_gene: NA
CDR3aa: CASSPGTSMNTEAFF
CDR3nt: TGTGCCAGCAGCCCTGGGACAAGTATGAACACTGAAGCTTTCTTT

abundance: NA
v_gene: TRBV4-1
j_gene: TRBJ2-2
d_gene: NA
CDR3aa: CASSQGGPSTGELFF
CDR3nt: TGCGCCAGCAGCCAAGGGGGCCCTTCGACCGGGGAGCTGTTTTTT

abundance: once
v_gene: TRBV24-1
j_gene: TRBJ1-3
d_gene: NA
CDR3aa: CATSDPDRGSGNTIYF
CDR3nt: TGTGCCACCAGTGACCCGGACAGAGGCTCTGGAAACACCATATATTTT

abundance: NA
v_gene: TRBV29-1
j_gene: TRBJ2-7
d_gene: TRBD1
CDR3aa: CSVEVGGSPQYF
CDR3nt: TGCAGCGTTGAAGTAGGGGGCTCTCCGCAGTACTTC

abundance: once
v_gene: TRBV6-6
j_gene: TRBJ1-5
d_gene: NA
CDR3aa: CASSPATSQHF
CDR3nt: TGTGCCAGCAGCCCCGCTACGTCCCAGCATTTT

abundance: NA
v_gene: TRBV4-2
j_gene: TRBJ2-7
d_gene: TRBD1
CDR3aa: CASSQTEQGAPKQYF
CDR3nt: TGTGCCAGCAGCCAAACGGAGCAGGGGGCTCCGAAGCAGTACTTC

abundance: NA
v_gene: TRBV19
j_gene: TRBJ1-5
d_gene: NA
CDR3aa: CASSTTTTDSYQPQHF
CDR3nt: TGTGCCAGTAGTACTACTACGACGGACAGTTATCAGCCCCAGCATTTT

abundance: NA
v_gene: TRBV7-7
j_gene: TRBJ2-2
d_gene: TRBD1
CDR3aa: CASSDRGPSAGELFF
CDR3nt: TGTGCTAGCAGCGACAGGGGGCCGTCCGCCGGGGAGCTGTTTTTT

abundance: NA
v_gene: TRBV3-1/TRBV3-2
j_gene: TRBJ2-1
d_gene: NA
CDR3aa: CASSQRGNYNEQFF
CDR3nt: TGTGCCAGCAGCCAACGTGGCAATTACAATGAGCAGTTCTTC

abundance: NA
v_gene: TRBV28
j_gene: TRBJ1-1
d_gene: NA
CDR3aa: CASSLAGNTEAFF
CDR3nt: TGTGCCAGCAGTTTGGCGGGGAACACTGAAGCTTTCTTT

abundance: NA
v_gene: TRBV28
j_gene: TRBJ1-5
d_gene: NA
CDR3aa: CASSLSGTGPNQPQHF
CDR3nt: TGTGCCAGCAGTTTAAGTGGTACAGGCCCCAATCAGCCCCAGCATTTT

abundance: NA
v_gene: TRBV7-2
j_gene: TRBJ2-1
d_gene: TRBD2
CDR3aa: CASSLASGVPYNEQFF
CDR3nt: TGTGCCAGCAGCTTAGCAAGCGGGGTCCCCTACAATGAGCAGTTCTTC

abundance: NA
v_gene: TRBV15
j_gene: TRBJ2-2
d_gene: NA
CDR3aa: CATSRSTGIANTGELFF
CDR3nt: TGTGCCACCAGCAGAAGCACGGGTATAGCGAACACCGGGGAGCTGTTTTTT

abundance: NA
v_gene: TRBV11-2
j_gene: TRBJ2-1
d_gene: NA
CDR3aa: CASSLEQGPYNEQFF
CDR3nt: TGTGCCAGCAGCTTAGAGCAGGGCCCCTACAATGAGCAGTTCTTC

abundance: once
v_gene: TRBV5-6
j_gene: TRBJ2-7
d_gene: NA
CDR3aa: CASTAWGEVEQYF
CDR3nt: TGTGCCAGCACAGCTTGGGGAGAGGTCGAGCAGTACTTC

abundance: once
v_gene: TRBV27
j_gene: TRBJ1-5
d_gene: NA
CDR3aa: CASSPGTGVQPQHF
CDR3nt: TGTGCCAGCAGTCCAGGCACCGGGGTACAGCCCCAGCATTTT

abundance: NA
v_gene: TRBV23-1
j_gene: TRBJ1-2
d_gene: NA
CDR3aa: CASSPIRSNYGYTF
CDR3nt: TGCGCCAGCAGCCCCATCAGGTCTAACTATGGCTACACCTTC

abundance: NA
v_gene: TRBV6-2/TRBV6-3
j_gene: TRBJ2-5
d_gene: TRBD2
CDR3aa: CASSTSSGSGSGTQYF
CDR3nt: TGTGCCAGCAGTACTTCTAGCGGGAGCGGGTCCGGGACCCAGTACTTC

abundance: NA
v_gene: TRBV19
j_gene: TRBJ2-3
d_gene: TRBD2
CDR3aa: CASSSPGLADAKRDTQYF
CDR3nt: TGTGCCAGTAGTTCCCCGGGACTAGCGGACGCTAAGAGAGATACGCAGTATTTT

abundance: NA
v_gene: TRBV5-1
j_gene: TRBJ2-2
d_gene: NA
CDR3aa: CASSAAAVAGELFF
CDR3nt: TGCGCCAGCAGCGCCGCCGCAGTCGCCGGGGAGCTGTTTTTT

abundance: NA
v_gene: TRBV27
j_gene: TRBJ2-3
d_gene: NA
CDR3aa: CASSPPPPRGSQYF
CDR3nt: TGTGCCAGCAGTCCCCCACCCCCCCGTGGCTCCCAGTATTTT

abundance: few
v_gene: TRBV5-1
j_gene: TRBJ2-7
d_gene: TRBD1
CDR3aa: CASSSTGTGVAGNYEQYF
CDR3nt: TGCGCCAGCAGCTCCACCGGGACAGGGGTAGCGGGGAACTACGAGCAGTACTTC

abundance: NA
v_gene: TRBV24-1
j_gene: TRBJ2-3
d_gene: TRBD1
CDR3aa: CATSERTGNTDTQYF
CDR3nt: TGTGCCACCAGTGAGCGGACAGGGAACACAGATACGCAGTATTTT